This T cell receptor (delta chain) was found in a study of gamma-delta T cells after stem cell transplantation (dated by TCRdb to the mid-2010s). This clone showed up just a few times. Its specific antigen is unknown. Given a far larger clone just one base away, this is likely a sequencing read error. Other DNA sequences from this sample encode an identical CDR3 as well. Libraries were made using RT-PCR. Reads for this sample came from an Illumina MiSeq. TCRdb reprocessed the public reads with the caller CATT; rows with the same DNA were merged afterwards. The table for this sample lists roughly 1,900 delta-chain clones; 0.9% to 1.4% of them were counted only once. 25% to 30% of the sample is held by the ten biggest clonotypes. CDR1 and CDR2 (GEAIGNYY, EKD) derive from the germline V gene. The CDR3 covers 16 residues, taking in both the cysteine and the phenylalanine. This entry keeps only the CDR3 DNA: 48 bases, framed from base 1.

The sample taken for sequencing was gamma-delta T cells. This clonotype originated in a human donor. It is not recorded whose cells these are; they may come from a transplant donor. In this chain, TRDV2 is recombined with TRDJ1, with 7 middle bases fitting TRDD3. The CDR3 reads as follows: CACDMVGDLGTDKLIF. The sequence in DNA is TGTGCCTGCGACATGGTGGGGGACCTCGGGACCGATAAACTCATCTTT.